This is a list of T cell receptor beta chains from one sample in a study of T cells in localized non-small cell lung cancer. Sequencing was performed with immunoSEQ multiplex PCR; in TCRdb, only in-frame clones are kept and a portion is missing. Of around 140,000 clones listed, around 89% are singletons. Source: peripheral blood, taken before any cancer treatment. Receptors originate from a female donor over 55 with stage I lung adenocarcinoma. The conserved cysteine and the conserved F or W are not part of the CDR3 here. Fields, in order: V gene, J gene, CDR3 protein.

V gene: TRBV28
J gene: TRBJ1-1
CDR3 protein: ASSFLRTEAF

V gene: TRBV25-1
J gene: TRBJ2-4
CDR3 protein: ASSESSIQY

V gene: TRBV19
J gene: TRBJ1-4
CDR3 protein: ASSIAPGTGFFSREKLF

V gene: TRBV18
J gene: TRBJ2-5
CDR3 protein: ASSPARTASGTSGIRAQY

V gene: TRBV11-2
J gene: TRBJ1-1
CDR3 protein: ASSLSWANTEAF

V gene: TRBV7-3
J gene: TRBJ2-1
CDR3 protein: ASSLIGGKNEQF

V gene: TRBV9
J gene: TRBJ1-1
CDR3 protein: ASSPGDSRGAEAF

V gene: TRBV5-4
J gene: TRBJ2-5
CDR3 protein: ASSSGSGRKETQY

V gene: TRBV5-4
J gene: TRBJ2-7
CDR3 protein: ASSPGPNSYEQY

V gene: TRBV6-1
J gene: TRBJ1-2
CDR3 protein: ASRALTPYGYT

V gene: TRBV7-8
J gene: TRBJ2-1
CDR3 protein: ASSLVPQGDPQF

V gene: TRBV2
J gene: TRBJ2-7
CDR3 protein: ASSGQGDEQY

V gene: TRBV18
J gene: TRBJ2-3
CDR3 protein: ASSPGRDTQY

V gene: TRBV7-8
J gene: TRBJ2-5
CDR3 protein: ASSILYRERYQETQY

V gene: TRBV29-1
J gene: TRBJ2-3
CDR3 protein: SAPRGSGREGQGDTQY

V gene: TRBV9
J gene: TRBJ2-7
CDR3 protein: ASSVSGQLQPYEQY

V gene: TRBV4-2
J gene: TRBJ2-3
CDR3 protein: ASSQDPRSTDTQY

V gene: TRBV6-5
J gene: TRBJ1-1
CDR3 protein: AIKRGPGPEAF

V gene: TRBV6-1
J gene: TRBJ1-2
CDR3 protein: ASSEGALWLNYGYT

V gene: TRBV29-1
J gene: TRBJ2-7
CDR3 protein: SVAKGNEQY

V gene: TRBV15
J gene: TRBJ1-5
CDR3 protein: ATSREWNDNQPQH

V gene: TRBV11-3
J gene: TRBJ2-3
CDR3 protein: ASSFEGGSSDTQY